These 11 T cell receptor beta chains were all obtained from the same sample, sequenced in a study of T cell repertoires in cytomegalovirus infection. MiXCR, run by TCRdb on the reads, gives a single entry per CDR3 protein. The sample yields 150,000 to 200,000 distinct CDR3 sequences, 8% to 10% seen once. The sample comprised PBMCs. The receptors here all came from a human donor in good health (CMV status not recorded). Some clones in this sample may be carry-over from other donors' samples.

CDR3 protein: CAISESTADRRDGYTF. CDR3 sequence (DNA): TGTGCCATCAGTGAGTCGACCGCGGACAGGAGGGATGGCTACACCTTC. The chain joins TRBV10-3 to TRBJ1-2; 7 nucleotides agree with TRBD1. This CDR3 region has 16 residues. Germline CDR1 and CDR2: ENHRY and SYGVKD. The J segment lost 6 bases and the V segment lost 0 bases, leaving 10 bases of the junction unmatched.

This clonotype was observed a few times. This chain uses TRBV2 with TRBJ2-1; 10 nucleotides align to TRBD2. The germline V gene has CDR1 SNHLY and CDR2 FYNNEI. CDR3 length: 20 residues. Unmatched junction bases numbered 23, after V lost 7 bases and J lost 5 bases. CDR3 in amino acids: CASTSFRFSGRRHQNNEQFF. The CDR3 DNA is TGTGCCAGCACCTCTTTCCGTTTTAGCGGGAGGCGACATCAAAACAATGAGCAGTTCTTC.

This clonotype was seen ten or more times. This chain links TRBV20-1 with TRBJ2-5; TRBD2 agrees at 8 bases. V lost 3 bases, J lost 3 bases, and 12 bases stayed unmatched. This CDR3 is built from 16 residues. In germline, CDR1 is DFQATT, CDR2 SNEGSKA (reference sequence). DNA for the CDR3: TGCAGTGCTAGTGGAACCCGTGGGACTAGAAAAGAGACCCAGTACTTC. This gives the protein CSASGTRGTRKETQYF.

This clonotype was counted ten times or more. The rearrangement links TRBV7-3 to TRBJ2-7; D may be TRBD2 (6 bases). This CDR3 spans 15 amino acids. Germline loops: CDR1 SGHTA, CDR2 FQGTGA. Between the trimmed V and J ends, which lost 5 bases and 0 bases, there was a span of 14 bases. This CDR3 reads CASSPGATSSYEQYF. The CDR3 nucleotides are TGTGCCAGCAGCCCGGGAGCAACTAGCTCCTACGAGCAGTACTTC.

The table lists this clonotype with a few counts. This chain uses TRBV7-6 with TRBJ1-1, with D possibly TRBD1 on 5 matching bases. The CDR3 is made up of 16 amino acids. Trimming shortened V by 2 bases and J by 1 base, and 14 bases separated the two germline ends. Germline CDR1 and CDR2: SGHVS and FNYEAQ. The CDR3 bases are TGTGCCAGCAGCTTACGTCAGGGCCCAGGGAACACTGAAGCTTTCTTT. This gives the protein CASSLRQGPGNTEAFF.

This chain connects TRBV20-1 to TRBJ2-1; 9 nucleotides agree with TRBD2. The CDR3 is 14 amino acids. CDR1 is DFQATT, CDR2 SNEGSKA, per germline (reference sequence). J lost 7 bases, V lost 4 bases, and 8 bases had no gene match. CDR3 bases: TGCAGTGCTATCCGTCAGCGGGGGGCGAATGAGCAGTTCTTC. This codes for CSAIRQRGANEQFF.

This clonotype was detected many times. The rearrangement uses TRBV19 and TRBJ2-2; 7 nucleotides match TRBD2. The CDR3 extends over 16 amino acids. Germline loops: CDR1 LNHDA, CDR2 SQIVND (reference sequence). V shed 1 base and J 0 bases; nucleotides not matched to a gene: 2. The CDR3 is CASSIVGGTNTGELFF. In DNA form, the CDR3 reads TGTGCCAGTAGTATAGTCGGGGGGACGAACACCGGGGAGCTGTTTTTT.

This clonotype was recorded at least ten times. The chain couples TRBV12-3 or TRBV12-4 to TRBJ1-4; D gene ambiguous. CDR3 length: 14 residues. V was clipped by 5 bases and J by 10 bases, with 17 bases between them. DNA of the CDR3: TGTGCCAGCAGTCGCAATAGGGCCGTTGGAAAACTGTTTTTT. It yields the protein CASSRNRAVGKLFF.

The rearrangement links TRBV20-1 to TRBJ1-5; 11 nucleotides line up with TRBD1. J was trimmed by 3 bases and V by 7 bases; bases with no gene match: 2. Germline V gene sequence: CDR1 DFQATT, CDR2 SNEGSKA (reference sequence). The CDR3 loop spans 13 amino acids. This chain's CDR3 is CSGTGGANQPQHF. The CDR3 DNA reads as TGCAGTGGGACAGGGGGCGCCAATCAGCCCCAGCATTTT.

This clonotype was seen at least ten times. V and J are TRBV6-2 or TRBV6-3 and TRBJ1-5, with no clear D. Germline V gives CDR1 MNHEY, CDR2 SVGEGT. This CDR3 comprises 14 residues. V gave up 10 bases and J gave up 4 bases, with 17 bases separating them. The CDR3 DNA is TGTGCCACCACGGACCCGCGAGGGAATCAGCCCCAGCATTTT. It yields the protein CATTDPRGNQPQHF.

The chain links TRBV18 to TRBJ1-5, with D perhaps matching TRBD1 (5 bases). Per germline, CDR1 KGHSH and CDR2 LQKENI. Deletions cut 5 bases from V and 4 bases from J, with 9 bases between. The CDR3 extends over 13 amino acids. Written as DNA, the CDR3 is TGTGCCAGCTCAGACGACAGAAATCAGCCCCAGCATTTT. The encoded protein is CASSDDRNQPQHF.